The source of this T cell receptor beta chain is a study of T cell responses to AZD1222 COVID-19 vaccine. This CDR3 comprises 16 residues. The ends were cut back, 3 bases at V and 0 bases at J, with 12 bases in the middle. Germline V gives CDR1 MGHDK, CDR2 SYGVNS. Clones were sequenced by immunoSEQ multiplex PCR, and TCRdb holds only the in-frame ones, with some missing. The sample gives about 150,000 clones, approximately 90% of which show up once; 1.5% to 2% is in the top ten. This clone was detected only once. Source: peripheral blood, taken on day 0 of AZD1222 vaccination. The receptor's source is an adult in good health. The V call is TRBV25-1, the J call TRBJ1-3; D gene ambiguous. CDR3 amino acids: CASSDRRRGSGNTIYF. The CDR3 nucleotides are TGTGCCAGCAGTGATCGGCGGCGCGGCTCTGGAAACACCATATATTTT.